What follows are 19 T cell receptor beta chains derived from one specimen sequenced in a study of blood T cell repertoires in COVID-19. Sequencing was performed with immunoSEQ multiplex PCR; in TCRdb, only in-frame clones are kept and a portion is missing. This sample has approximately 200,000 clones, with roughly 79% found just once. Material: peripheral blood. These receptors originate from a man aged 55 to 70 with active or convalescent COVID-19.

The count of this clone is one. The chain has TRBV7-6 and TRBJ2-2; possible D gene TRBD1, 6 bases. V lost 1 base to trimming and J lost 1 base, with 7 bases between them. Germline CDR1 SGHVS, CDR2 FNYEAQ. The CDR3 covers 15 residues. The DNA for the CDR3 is TGTGCCAGCAGCTTAGTGACAGGGAACACCGGGGAGCTGTTTTTT. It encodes CASSLVTGNTGELFF.

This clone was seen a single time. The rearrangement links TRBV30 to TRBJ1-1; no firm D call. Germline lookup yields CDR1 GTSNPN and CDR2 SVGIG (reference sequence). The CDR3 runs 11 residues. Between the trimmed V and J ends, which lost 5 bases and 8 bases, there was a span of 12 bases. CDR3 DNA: TGTGCCTGGTCTTCCGCAGGAGAAGCTTTCTTT. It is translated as CAWSSAGEAFF.

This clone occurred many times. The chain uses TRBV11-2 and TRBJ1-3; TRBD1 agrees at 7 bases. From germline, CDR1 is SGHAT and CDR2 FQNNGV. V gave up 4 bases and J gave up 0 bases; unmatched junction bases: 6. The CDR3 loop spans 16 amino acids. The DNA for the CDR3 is TGTGCCAGCAGCTCCGGGACAGTAAACTCTGGAAACACCATATATTTT. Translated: CASSSGTVNSGNTIYF. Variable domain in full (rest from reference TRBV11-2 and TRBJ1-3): EAGVAQSPRYKIIEKRQSVAFWCNPISGHATLYWYQQILGQGPKLLIQFQNNGVVDDSQLPKDRFSAERLKGVDSTLKIQPAKLEDSAVYLCASSSGTVNSGNTIYFGEGSWLTVV.

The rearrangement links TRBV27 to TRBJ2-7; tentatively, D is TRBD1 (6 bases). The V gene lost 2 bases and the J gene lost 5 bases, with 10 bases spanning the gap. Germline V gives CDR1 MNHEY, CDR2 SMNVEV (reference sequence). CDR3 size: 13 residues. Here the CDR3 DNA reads TGTGCCAGCAGTTTAAACAGGGAGCACGAGCAGTACTTC. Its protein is CASSLNREHEQYF.

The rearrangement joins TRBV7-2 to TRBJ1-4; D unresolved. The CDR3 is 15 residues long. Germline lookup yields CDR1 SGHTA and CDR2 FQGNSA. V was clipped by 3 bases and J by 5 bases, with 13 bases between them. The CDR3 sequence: CASSFQRGKNEKLFF. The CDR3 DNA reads TGTGCCAGCAGCTTTCAGCGGGGAAAAAATGAAAAACTGTTTTTT.

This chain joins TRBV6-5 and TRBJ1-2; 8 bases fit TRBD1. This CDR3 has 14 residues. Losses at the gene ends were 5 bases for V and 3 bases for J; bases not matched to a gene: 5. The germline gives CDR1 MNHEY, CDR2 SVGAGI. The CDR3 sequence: CASSRTGRDYGYTF. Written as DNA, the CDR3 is TGTGCCAGCAGTCGGACAGGGCGGGACTATGGCTACACCTTC.

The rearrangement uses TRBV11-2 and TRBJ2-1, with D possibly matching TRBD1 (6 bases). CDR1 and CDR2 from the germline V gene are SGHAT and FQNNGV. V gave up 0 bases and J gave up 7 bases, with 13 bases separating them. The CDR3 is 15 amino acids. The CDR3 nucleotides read TGTGCCAGCAGCTTAGATAGGGGGTACCAAAATGAGCAGTTCTTC. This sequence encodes CASSLDRGYQNEQFF.

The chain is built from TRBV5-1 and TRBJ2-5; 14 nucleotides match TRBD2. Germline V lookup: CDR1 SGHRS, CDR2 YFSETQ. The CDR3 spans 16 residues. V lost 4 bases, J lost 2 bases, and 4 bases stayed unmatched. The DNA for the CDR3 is TGCGCCAGCAGCCCTGGGACTAGCGGGAGACAAGAGACCCAGTACTTC. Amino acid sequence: CASSPGTSGRQETQYF.

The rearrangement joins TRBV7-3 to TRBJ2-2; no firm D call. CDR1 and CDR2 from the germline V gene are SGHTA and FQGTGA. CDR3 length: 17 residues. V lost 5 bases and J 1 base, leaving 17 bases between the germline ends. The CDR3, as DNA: TGTGCCAGCAGCAAGACTCCTGACCCTTTGAACACCGGGGAGCTGTTTTTT. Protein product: CASSKTPDPLNTGELFF.

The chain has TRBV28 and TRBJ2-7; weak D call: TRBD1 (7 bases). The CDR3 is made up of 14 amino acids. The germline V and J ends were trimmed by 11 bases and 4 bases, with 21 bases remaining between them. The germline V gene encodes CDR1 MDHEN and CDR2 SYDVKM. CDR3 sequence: CAVAGGLPIYEQYF. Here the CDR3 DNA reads TGTGCCGTGGCAGGGGGACTTCCAATTTACGAGCAGTACTTC. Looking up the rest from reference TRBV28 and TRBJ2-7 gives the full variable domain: DVKVTQSSRYLVKRTGEKVFLECVQDMDHENMFWYRQDPGLGLRLIYFSYDVKMKEKGDIPEGYSVSREKKERFSLILESASTNQTSMYLCAVAGGLPIYEQYFGPGTRLTVT.

The CDR3 sequence is CASSIAVTDGSPLHF. In DNA form, the CDR3 reads TGTGCCAGCAGTATTGCCGTTACAGACGGTTCACCCCTCCACTTT. This rearrangement joins TRBV2 to TRBJ1-6, with D uncertain. Germline CDR1 SNHLY, CDR2 FYNNEI. The CDR3 has 15 amino acids. Between the trimmed V and J ends, which lost 5 bases and 9 bases, there was a span of 17 bases.

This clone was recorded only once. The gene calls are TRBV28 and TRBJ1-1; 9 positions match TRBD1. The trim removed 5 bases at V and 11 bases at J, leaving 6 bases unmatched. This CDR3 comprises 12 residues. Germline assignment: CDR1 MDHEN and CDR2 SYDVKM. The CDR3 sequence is CASSPGQGSAFF. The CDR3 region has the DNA TGTGCCAGCAGTCCCGGACAGGGGTCGGCTTTCTTT.

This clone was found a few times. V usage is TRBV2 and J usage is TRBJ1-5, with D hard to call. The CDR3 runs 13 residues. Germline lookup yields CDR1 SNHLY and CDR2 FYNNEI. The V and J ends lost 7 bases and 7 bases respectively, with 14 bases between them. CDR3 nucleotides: TGTGCCAGCATGAAAGCGGAATTCCAGCCCCAGCATTTT. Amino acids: CASMKAEFQPQHF. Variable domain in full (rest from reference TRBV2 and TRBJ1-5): EPEVTQTPSHQVTQMGQEVILRCVPISNHLYFYWYRQILGQKVEFLVSFYNNEISEKSEIFDDQFSVERPDGSNFTLKIRSTKLEDSAMYFCASMKAEFQPQHFGDGTRLSIL.

The CDR3 DNA reads as TGTGCCAGCAGCGAAGACTCCGGCACAGATACGCAGTATTTT. Amino acid sequence: CASSEDSGTDTQYF. J is TRBJ2-3 and V is TRBV7-2; no clear D gene. The CDR3 has 14 residues. Germline CDR1 reads SGHTA; CDR2 reads FQGNSA. The V end was cut by 5 bases, the J end by 1 base, with 10 bases between.

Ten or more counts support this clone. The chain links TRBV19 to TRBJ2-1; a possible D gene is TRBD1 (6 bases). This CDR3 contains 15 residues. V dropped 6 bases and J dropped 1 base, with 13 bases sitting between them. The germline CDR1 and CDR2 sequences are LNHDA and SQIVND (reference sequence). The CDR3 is CASSTQGWSYNEQFF. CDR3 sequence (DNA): TGTGCCAGTAGCACACAGGGCTGGTCCTACAATGAGCAGTTCTTC.

This chain's CDR3 is CASSYYLGQGREKLFF. CDR3 nucleotides: TGTGCCAGCAGTTACTACCTAGGACAGGGTCGGGAAAAACTGTTTTTT. The rearrangement joins TRBV6-6 to TRBJ1-4; 8 bases align to TRBD1. Germline CDR1 is MNHNY and CDR2 is SVGAGI (reference sequence). The CDR3 loop spans 16 amino acids. V trimming: 1 base; J trimming: 8 bases; junction bases outside the gene matches: 9.

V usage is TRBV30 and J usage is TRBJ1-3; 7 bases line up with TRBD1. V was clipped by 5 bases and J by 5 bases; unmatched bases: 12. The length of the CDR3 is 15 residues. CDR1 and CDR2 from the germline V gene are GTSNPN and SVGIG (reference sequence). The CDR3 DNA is TGTGCCTGGTATTCAGACGGACAGGCTCGAAACACCATATATTTT. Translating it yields CAWYSDGQARNTIYF.

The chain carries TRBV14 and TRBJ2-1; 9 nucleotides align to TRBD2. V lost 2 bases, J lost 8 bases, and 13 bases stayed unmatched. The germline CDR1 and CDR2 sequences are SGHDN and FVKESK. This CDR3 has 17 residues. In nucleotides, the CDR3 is TGTGCCAGCAGCCAAACCCGAGGGACTAGCTCGTTCGATGAGCAGTTCTTC. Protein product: CASSQTRGTSSFDEQFF.

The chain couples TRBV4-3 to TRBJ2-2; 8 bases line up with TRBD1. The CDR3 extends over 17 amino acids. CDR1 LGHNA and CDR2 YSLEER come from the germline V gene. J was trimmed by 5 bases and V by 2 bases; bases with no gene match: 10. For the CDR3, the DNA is TGCGCCAGCAGCCAACAGGGACAGGCGGCGCGAACCGGGGAGCTGTTTTTT. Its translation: CASSQQGQAARTGELFF.